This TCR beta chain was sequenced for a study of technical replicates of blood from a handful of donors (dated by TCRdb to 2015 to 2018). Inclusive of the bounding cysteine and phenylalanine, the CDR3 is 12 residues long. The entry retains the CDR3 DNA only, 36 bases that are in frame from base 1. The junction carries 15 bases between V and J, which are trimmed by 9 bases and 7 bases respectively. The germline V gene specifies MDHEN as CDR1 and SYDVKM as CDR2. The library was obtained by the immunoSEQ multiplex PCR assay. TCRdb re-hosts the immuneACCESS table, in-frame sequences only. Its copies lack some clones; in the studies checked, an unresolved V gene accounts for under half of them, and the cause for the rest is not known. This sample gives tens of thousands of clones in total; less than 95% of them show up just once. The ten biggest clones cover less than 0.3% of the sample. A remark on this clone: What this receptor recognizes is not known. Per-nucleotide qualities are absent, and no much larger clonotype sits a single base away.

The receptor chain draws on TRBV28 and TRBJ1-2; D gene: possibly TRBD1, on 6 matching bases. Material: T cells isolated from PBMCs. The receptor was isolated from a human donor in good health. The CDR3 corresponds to CASKRTAGGYTF. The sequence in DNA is TGTGCCAGTAAGAGGACAGCCGGTGGCTACACCTTC.